This T cell receptor (beta chain) was identified during a study of shared clonotypes between healthy human individuals (dated by TCRdb to about 2020). Broadly, across the study: The cohort included three men and a couple of women between 18 and 49 years of age. Per donor, three plates each were used for CD4 naive and CD4 memory, two for CD8 naive, and one for CD8 memory. Leukapheresis yielded between about 0.8 and 9.5 billion PBMCs per donor. Different laboratories and diverse techniques were used to prepare libraries and sequence TCR repertoires, to increase sequencing depth and limit assay-specific biases. The study deeply sequenced blood TCR repertoires of five healthy adults to estimate repertoire size and the extent of clonotype sharing between individuals.

Concerning this clone itself: This receptor's antigen is unknown. A junction end diverges from the germline sequence, so it may reflect a read error.

Summary of the overall study and its limitations: Clonotypes shared by all four sorted-subset donors showed higher generation probabilities than non-shared clonotypes. Pairwise subsampling led to the expectation that sequencing depth would affect the degree of clonotype sharing among donors. Incomplete sequencing was indicated by rarefaction of sorted-subset datasets, despite the large sequencing depth. Naive subsets generally had larger estimated clonotype richness than memory subsets did. Sampling was restricted to blood, and TCR repertoires in tissue are likely to differ from TCR repertoires in blood. Across a handful of donors, approximately 5% of naive CD4, around 3.3% of naive CD8, 2% to 2.5% of memory CD4, and about 0.4% of memory CD8 clonotypes were shared. Because the study included only a small number of donors, the genetic and exposure-history diversity represented was limited.

Using the deep immunoSEQ assay, TCR CDR3 regions were amplified from genomic DNA by multiplex PCR. Extracted genomic DNA from each cell subset was distributed evenly across all wells of several immunoSEQ 96-well plates, and each plate was treated as a replicate. Each replicate PCR for sorted subsets received 200 ng genomic DNA, equal to about 29,000 T cell genomes. Purified libraries were quantified with a Qubit 3.0 fluorometer, sized on a Bioanalyzer 2100, and re-quantified with the KAPA Library Quantification kit. A separate single-read 150-cycle Illumina NextSeq 550 flow cell was used to sequence each immunoSEQ 96-well plate. The original pipeline was this. The immunoSEQ output contained only junctional sequences without quality scores, so filtering could not match that applied to full-length reads. To assign V/J genes and CDR3, sequences were annotated against IMGT germline references using PyIR, a Python wrapper for IgBLAST v1.9. Reads were removed for weak V/J assignments (E-value above 1e-6), missing CDR3, stop codons, out-of-frame junctions, or ambiguous translated residues. V3J clonotypes were defined by identical inferred V gene, J gene, and CDR3 amino acid sequence. The percentage overlap between two repertoires was calculated by dividing the number of shared unique clonotypes by the size of the smaller repertoire. Repertoire richness was assessed with RTK rarefaction, the Chao1 estimator, and Recon v2.1 estimates of unobserved clonotypes. Generation probabilities were computed with OLGA for all TCRbeta clonotypes obtained by the gDNA method from a handful of donors. Not all clones reach the TCRdb copy of this immuneACCESS table, which keeps in-frame sequences only. Checked studies attribute under half of the gap to unresolved V genes and leave the rest unexplained. That table is the source of V, J and clone size, and D and trimming were worked out from the DNA. The sample includes approximately 1,500,000 clones, with 95% to 99% observed a single time. Roughly 0.45% of the sample comes from the top ten.

Healthy HIV-negative adults with no recently reported acute infections or vaccinations were included as donors. Every donor was a Caucasian adult residing in Nashville, Tennessee, USA. CD4+ T cells were enriched by magnetic negative selection; naive cells were then positively selected on CD45RA, and the negative fraction formed the memory subset. Blood was collected by leukapheresis, and PBMCs were isolated by Ficoll-Histopaque density gradient centrifugation and then cryopreserved in liquid nitrogen vapor phase. Analytical flow cytometry was used to check the purity and quantity of every magnetically sorted T cell population. From each sorted fraction, genomic DNA was isolated and quantified by UV absorbance on a Nanodrop 2000c. Sequenced: naive CD4+ T cells sorted from blood. This specimen's cell subset or site label, per the study, means: CD45RA+ positively selected. The sequence derives from a young man in good health.

The sequenced DNA is TGTGCCAGCAGCACGGGACAGGGAGTTGCCCTTCCTTTT. Translated, it reads CASSTGQGVALPF. The receptor chain draws on TRBV28 and TRBJ1-4; TRBD1 fits 9 bases in the junction. From the cysteine up to the phenylalanine, the CDR3 has a length of 13 residues. Only the CDR3 DNA is retained, 39 bases long and in frame from the first base. CDR1 is given as MDHEN and CDR2 as SYDVKM, both from the germline V gene.